This T cell receptor beta chain was recovered during a study of blood T cell repertoires in COVID-19. TCRdb's table, derived via immunoSEQ multiplex PCR, lists solely in-frame clones and lacks some. The data show about 300,000 clones, around 90% seen once. This clone has only one observation. Sequencing input: PBMCs or T cells enriched from blood (not recorded which). The clonotype originates from a woman aged 25 to 39 who had recovered from COVID-19.

The DNA of the CDR3 is TGTGCCAGCAGCCAAGGGCTAGCGGGGGGGCCCCACAATGAGCAGTTCTTC. This gives the protein CASSQGLAGGPHNEQFF. The chain uses TRBV3-1 (or the pseudogene TRBV3-2) and TRBJ2-1, with 12 bases matching TRBD2. The CDR3 covers 17 residues. V dropped 1 base and J dropped 5; count of bases not matched to a gene: 6. Germline V gene data show CDR1 as LGHDT and CDR2 as YNNKEL (reference sequence).